These 32 T cell receptor beta chains share one sample of origin, sequenced in a study of shared clonotypes between healthy human individuals. Measured with immunoSEQ multiplex PCR; TCRdb has only the in-frame clones, and not every one. Found here are approximately 510,000 clones, about four fifths of them singletons; the top ten hold 13%. The specimen was PBMCs. These receptors all stem from a middle-aged woman in good health. Some clones in this sample may be carry-over from other donors' samples.

This chain uses TRBV30 with TRBJ1-3; D gene uncertain. Germline CDR1 and CDR2: GTSNPN and SVGIG (reference sequence). This CDR3 is built from 14 residues. V dropped 0 bases and J dropped 2 bases, with 8 bases sitting between them. The CDR3 sequence is CAWSVPGTGNTIYF. The CDR3 DNA follows: TGTGCCTGGAGTGTTCCGGGGACTGGAAACACCATATATTTT.

The V and J genes are TRBV27 and TRBJ1-3, with 10 positions matching TRBD1. After removal of 3 bases from V and 0 bases from J, the junction contained 14 bases not matched to a gene. The germline V gene has CDR1 MNHEY and CDR2 SMNVEV (reference sequence). This CDR3 comprises 20 residues. Here the CDR3 reads CASSFRDRGRPLSSGNTIYF. The CDR3 DNA is TGTGCCAGCAGTTTCCGGGACAGGGGAAGGCCCCTTAGCTCTGGAAACACCATATATTTT.

This sequence joins TRBV4-2 and TRBJ1-5; no firm D call. Trimming cost V 4 bases and J 5 bases, with 9 bases left between them. The CDR3 length is 13 residues. Germline V gives CDR1 LGHNA, CDR2 YNFKEQ. The CDR3 DNA sequence: TGTGCCAGCAGCCCTGAAGTAGATCAGCCCCAGCATTTT. This translates into CASSPEVDQPQHF.

V is TRBV5-1 and J is TRBJ2-7, with TRBD2 as a possible D gene (5 bases). The CDR3 loop spans 14 amino acids. V lost 2 bases, J lost 2 bases, and 11 bases lay in between. The germline CDR1 and CDR2 sequences are SGHRS and YFSETQ. The CDR3 sequence: CASSFGDPPYEQYF. The CDR3 DNA reads as TGCGCCAGCAGCTTCGGGGATCCGCCCTACGAGCAGTACTTC.

The chain employs TRBV27 and TRBJ1-2; D is perhaps TRBD1 (6 bases). Trimming stripped 8 bases from V and 2 bases from J, with 12 bases between. The germline CDR1 and CDR2 sequences are MNHEY and SMNVEV (reference sequence). This CDR3 region has 13 residues. The CDR3 region has the DNA TGTGCCAGCGCACAGGGCCGGAACTATGGCTACACCTTC. Its protein product is CASAQGRNYGYTF.

This clone was observed a few times. The V gene is TRBV4-3, the J gene TRBJ2-6; TRBD1 is a possible D gene (6 bases). V dropped 0 bases and J dropped 1 base, with 7 bases sitting between them. The CDR3 spans 16 residues. Germline CDR1 reads LGHNA; CDR2 reads YSLEER. CDR3 sequence: CASSQDTGSGANVLTF. Written as DNA, the CDR3 is TGCGCCAGCAGCCAAGATACAGGGTCTGGGGCCAACGTCCTGACTTTC.

The CDR3 DNA sequence: TGCGCCAGCAGCCAACCCGGGAGACGGCATGAGAACACCGGGGAGCTGTTTTTT. This translates into CASSQPGRRHENTGELFF. The chain is built from TRBV4-1 and TRBJ2-2; D perhaps matches TRBD2 (6 bases). Per the germline V gene, CDR1 is MGHRA and CDR2 is YSYEKL. V lost 2 bases, J lost 1 base, and 17 bases lay in between. The CDR3 contains 18 residues.

For this clone: Within the sample, other DNA sequences also encode this same CDR3. The chain is built from TRBV7-2 and TRBJ2-2, with 7 bases matching TRBD1. The CDR3 loop spans 16 amino acids. Germline CDR1 reads SGHTA; CDR2 reads FQGNSA. J lost 2 bases, V lost 0 bases, and 3 bases had no gene match. The CDR3 spells CASSLAGGSNTGELFF. In nucleotides, the CDR3 is TGTGCCAGCAGCTTAGCAGGGGGCTCAAACACCGGGGAGCTGTTTTTT.

Details on this clone: Other DNA variants within this sample encode the same CDR3. V is TRBV18 and J is TRBJ1-1; 7 bases align to TRBD1. Germline lookup yields CDR1 KGHSH and CDR2 LQKENI. V lost 2 bases, J lost 0 bases, and 3 bases stayed unmatched. This CDR3 spans 15 amino acids. As DNA, the CDR3 is TGTGCCAGCTCACCAAGCACAGGGGTGAACACTGAAGCTTTCTTT. This codes for CASSPSTGVNTEAFF.

J is TRBJ2-2 and V is TRBV10-3, with D possibly TRBD1 on 6 matching bases. There are 15 residues in the CDR3. The ends were cut back, 2 bases at V and 4 bases at J, with 11 bases in the middle. The germline V gene has CDR1 ENHRY and CDR2 SYGVKD. The CDR3 loop reads CAISEQQGSTGELFF. As DNA, the CDR3 is TGTGCCATCAGTGAGCAGCAGGGGTCCACCGGGGAGCTGTTTTTT.

This clone was seen only once. For the CDR3, the DNA is TGTGCCAGCAGCTTCGGCGGGACGAGTTACGAGCAGTACTTC. Residues: CASSFGGTSYEQYF. This sequence joins TRBV7-2 and TRBJ2-7; maybe TRBD2 (6 bases). This CDR3 contains 14 residues. CDR1 is SGHTA, CDR2 FQGNSA, per germline. Trimming removed 3 bases at V and 4 bases at J, with 13 bases between.

CDR3 in DNA: TGTGCCAGCAGCAATAGCGGGAGCTCCTACAATGAGCAGTTCTTC. Translation gives CASSNSGSSYNEQFF. This chain links TRBV5-5 with TRBJ2-1; TRBD2 matches 9 bases. CDR1 and CDR2 from the germline V gene are SGHKS and YYEKEE (reference sequence). The CDR3 contains 15 residues. V trimming: 4 bases; J trimming: 0 bases; junction bases outside the gene matches: 2.

This clone was recorded a few times. The rearrangement joins TRBV9 to TRBJ2-3; 7 bases agree with TRBD2. This CDR3 has 13 residues. CDR1 is SGDLS, CDR2 YYNGEE, per germline. Unmatched junction bases numbered 2, after V lost 5 bases and J lost 2 bases. CDR3 coding DNA: TGTGCCAGCAGGGGACTATACACAGATACGCAGTATTTT. Protein sequence: CASRGLYTDTQYF.

The V gene is TRBV7-3, the J gene TRBJ2-2; 9 bases are shared with TRBD2. J lost 4 bases, V lost 5 bases, and 5 bases had no gene match. Germline V gene data show CDR1 as SGHTA and CDR2 as FQGTGA. This CDR3 is built from 15 residues. CDR3 loop: CASSPGLALTGELFF. The CDR3 coding sequence is TGTGCCAGCAGCCCGGGACTAGCCCTCACCGGGGAGCTGTTTTTT.

The chain uses TRBV30 and TRBJ1-1; 7 bases line up with TRBD1. The J segment lost 0 bases and the V segment lost 5 bases, leaving 18 bases of the junction unmatched. From germline, CDR1 is GTSNPN and CDR2 SVGIG (reference sequence). This CDR3 has 18 residues. In DNA form, the CDR3 reads TGTGCCTGGGGTTCTCGGACAGGCCGGACTATCATGAACACTGAAGCTTTCTTT. It specifies CAWGSRTGRTIMNTEAFF.

This chain uses TRBV19 with TRBJ2-7, with D perhaps matching TRBD1 (6 bases). CDR3 size: 13 residues. The V gene's germline CDR1 is LNHDA and CDR2 SQIVND (reference sequence). V lost 5 bases and J lost 3, with 11 bases in between. In DNA, the CDR3 is TGTGCCAGTAGTCCGGGACAAAACTACGAGCAGTACTTC. Translated, it gives CASSPGQNYEQYF.

The chain links TRBV10-3 to TRBJ2-7; 9 positions match TRBD1. V gave up 6 bases and J gave up 3 bases; unmatched junction bases: 6. CDR1 is ENHRY and CDR2 is SYGVKD in the germline V gene. The CDR3 spans 14 residues. CDR3 DNA: TGTGCCATCAGGAGACAGGGGGGAATCTACGAGCAGTACTTC. Its protein product is CAIRRQGGIYEQYF.

The V gene is TRBV6-5, the J gene TRBJ1-4, with TRBD1 identical over 9 bases. Germline V gene lookup returns CDR1 MNHEY and CDR2 SVGAGI. The CDR3 extends over 12 amino acids. Unmatched junction bases numbered 4, after V lost 6 bases and J lost 11 bases. This CDR3 is CASRGQGRKLFF. The CDR3 nucleotides read TGTGCCAGCAGGGGACAGGGAAGGAAACTGTTTTTT.

This clone has a single count. The rearrangement uses TRBV5-1 and TRBJ1-2; 7 bases align to TRBD1. The V and J ends lost 4 bases and 4 bases, in that order; junction bases with no gene match: 10. The CDR3 is made up of 15 amino acids. Germline CDR1 and CDR2: SGHRS and YFSETQ. CDR3 residues: CASSLGTAQSYGYTF. The DNA of the CDR3 is TGCGCCAGCAGCCTCGGGACAGCCCAAAGCTATGGCTACACCTTC.

This chain joins TRBV29-1 and TRBJ2-1, with 8 bases lining up with TRBD1. With V trimmed by 2 bases and J by 8 bases, 14 bases remained unmatched. The CDR3 consists of 16 residues. In germline, CDR1 is SQVTM, CDR2 ANQGSEA. As DNA, the CDR3 is TGCAGCGTTGAATTAGGCAGGGGGCTCAATTTTTATGAGCAGTTCTTC. It encodes CSVELGRGLNFYEQFF.

Concerning this clone itself: In the same sample, other DNA sequences code for this CDR3. The gene calls are TRBV15 and TRBJ2-5, with D unresolved. CDR1 and CDR2 (germline): LNHNV, YYDKDF (reference sequence). Trimming took 0 bases from V and 5 from J, leaving 10 bases between them. The CDR3 contains 14 residues. CDR3 loop: CATSRDRGRETQYF. CDR3 DNA sequence: TGTGCCACCAGCAGAGACCGCGGTAGGGAGACCCAGTACTTC.

This clone was counted only a few times. The chain joins TRBV11-3 to TRBJ1-2; TRBD1 is a possible D gene (6 bases). The CDR3 is 20 residues long. Trimming took 0 bases from V and 0 from J, leaving 23 bases between them. CDR1 is SGHNT and CDR2 is YENEEA in the germline V gene. This chain's CDR3 is CASSLDRRAGHREANYGYTF. The CDR3 DNA reads as TGTGCCAGCAGCTTAGATCGAAGGGCGGGACATCGTGAAGCTAACTATGGCTACACCTTC.

The CDR3 DNA reads as TGTGCCAGCAGGGTTGATGAAAAACTGTTTTTT. As protein: CASRVDEKLFF. The gene calls are TRBV6-1 and TRBJ1-4; D remains ambiguous. Germline-derived CDR1 and CDR2 are MNHNS and SASEGT. Deletions cut 6 bases from V and 6 bases from J, with 5 bases between. CDR3 size: 11 residues.

This clone was recorded a few times. The rearrangement links TRBV30 to TRBJ1-1, with 10 bases matching TRBD1. Germline lookup yields CDR1 GTSNPN and CDR2 SVGIG (reference sequence). Trimming removed 2 bases from V and 5 bases from J; junction bases left unmatched: 8. This CDR3 has 15 amino acids. DNA of the CDR3: TGTGCCTGGAGTCCCGGGACAGGGGTAGATACTGAAGCTTTCTTT. It translates to CAWSPGTGVDTEAFF.

The chain joins TRBV2 to TRBJ1-5, with TRBD1 as a possible D gene (5 bases). This CDR3 is built from 15 residues. V lost 2 bases and J lost 3, with 11 bases in between. Germline CDR1 is SNHLY and CDR2 is FYNNEI. As DNA, the CDR3 is TGTGCCAGCAGTGAACGTAAGGGGCCCAATCAGCCCCAGCATTTT. Translated, it gives CASSERKGPNQPQHF.

There are a few counts of this clone. The chain recombines TRBV20-1 with TRBJ1-2; 8 bases match TRBD1. This CDR3 comprises 11 residues. Trimming removed 6 bases from V and 8 bases from J; junction bases left unmatched: 5. The germline gives CDR1 DFQATT, CDR2 SNEGSKA (reference sequence). The CDR3, as DNA: TGCAGTGCACAAACAGGGGGAGGCTACACCTTC. As protein: CSAQTGGGYTF.

The V gene is TRBV19, the J gene TRBJ2-4, with D perhaps matching TRBD2 (5 bases). Trimming left V 7 bases short and J 2 bases short, with 12 bases between. CDR3 length equals 14 residues. Germline V gene sequence: CDR1 LNHDA, CDR2 SQIVND (reference sequence). The CDR3: CASTPAGTKNIQYF. The DNA of the CDR3 is TGTGCCAGTACCCCTGCCGGGACCAAAAACATTCAGTACTTC. Complete variable domain (other parts from reference TRBV19 and TRBJ2-4): DGGITQSPKYLFRKEGQNVTLSCEQNLNHDAMYWYRQDPGQGLRLIYYSQIVNDFQKGDIAEGYSVSREKKESFPLTVTSAQKNPTAFYLCASTPAGTKNIQYFGAGTRLSVL.

This clone was detected ten times or more. V usage is TRBV15 and J usage is TRBJ1-5; D remains ambiguous. The V end lost 1 base, the J end lost 5 bases, and 9 bases lay between the germline ends. The CDR3 is 14 residues long. The germline gives CDR1 LNHNV, CDR2 YYDKDF (reference sequence). The CDR3 DNA reads as TGTGCCACCAGCAGAGGTGACCCGGATCAGCCCCAGCATTTT. Amino acids: CATSRGDPDQPQHF.

J is TRBJ2-5 and V is TRBV18; D might be TRBD2 (5 bases). Deletions cut 4 bases from V and 6 bases from J, with 12 bases between. Germline V gives CDR1 KGHSH, CDR2 LQKENI. The CDR3 contains 13 residues. The CDR3 loop is CASSREGWKTQYF. The CDR3 nucleotides read TGTGCCAGCTCACGTGAGGGCTGGAAGACCCAGTACTTC. Looking up the rest from reference TRBV18 and TRBJ2-5 gives the full variable domain: NAGVMQNPRHLVRRRGQEARLRCSPMKGHSHVYWYRQLPEEGLKFMVYLQKENIIDESGMPKERFSAEFPKEGPSILRIQQVVRGDSAAYFCASSREGWKTQYFGPGTRLLVL.

A remark on this clone: The sample contains more than one DNA sequence encoding this CDR3. This sequence joins TRBV18 and TRBJ1-1; D is uncertain. Trimming took off 5 bases at V and 0 bases at J, with 7 bases between the two ends. The CDR3 runs to 13 residues. CDR1 and CDR2 from the germline V gene are KGHSH and LQKENI. The CDR3 DNA follows: TGTGCCAGCTCATCCGAGATGAACACTGAAGCTTTCTTT. It encodes CASSSEMNTEAFF.

This clone was counted a single time. The chain uses TRBV12-5 and TRBJ2-7; TRBD1 agrees at 8 bases. With 9 bases clipped from V and 4 bases from J, the junction kept 11 bases outside the gene matches. The CDR3 contains 14 residues. CDR1 and CDR2 from the germline V gene are LGHNT and FRNRAP. The CDR3 coding sequence is TGTGCTAGCGCCCGGGACAGGCTATATTACGAGCAGTACTTC. This gives the protein CASARDRLYYEQYF.

The gene calls are TRBV7-2 and TRBJ2-5, with TRBD2 matching over 14 bases. Germline V gene lookup returns CDR1 SGHTA and CDR2 FQGNSA. CDR3 length: 16 amino acids. V lost 5 bases and J lost 5; bases outside the gene matches: 7. The CDR3 reads CASSPTSGRAGETQYF. CDR3 bases: TGTGCCAGCAGCCCGACTAGCGGGAGGGCCGGGGAGACCCAGTACTTC.